This T cell receptor (beta chain) was captured in a study of T cells in localized non-small cell lung cancer. Broader study findings: There was higher T cell clonality in uninvolved adjacent lung than in tumor, and it was highest there. Among blood samples, higher T cell density accompanied longer overall survival. There were a median around 57 of the top 100 tumor clones appearing in adjacent lung. Heterogeneity stays possible, as sequencing covered only one tumor region.

Germline V gene sequence: CDR1 LNHDA, CDR2 SQIVND (reference sequence). The V and J ends lost 3 bases and 1 base respectively, with 10 bases between them. CDR3 size: 15 residues. Comments on this clone: The antigen is not known.

Data came from immunoSEQ multiplex PCR; TCRdb stores just in-frame clones and leaves some out. The sample lists around 30,000 clones; around four fifths were seen once. This sample comprised peripheral blood, obtained before any cancer treatment. This receptor was taken from a male donor aged 60 or older with stage II squamous cell lung carcinoma. This rearrangement joins TRBV19 to TRBJ1-5; D gene uncertain. The CDR3 loop reads CASSIGKNSNQPQHF. The CDR3 DNA sequence: TGTGCCAGTAGTATTGGTAAGAACAGCAATCAGCCCCAGCATTTT. Based on the CDR3 plus reference TRBV19 and TRBJ1-5, the full variable domain is DGGITQSPKYLFRKEGQNVTLSCEQNLNHDAMYWYRQDPGQGLRLIYYSQIVNDFQKGDIAEGYSVSREKKESFPLTVTSAQKNPTAFYLCASSIGKNSNQPQHFGDGTRLSIL.